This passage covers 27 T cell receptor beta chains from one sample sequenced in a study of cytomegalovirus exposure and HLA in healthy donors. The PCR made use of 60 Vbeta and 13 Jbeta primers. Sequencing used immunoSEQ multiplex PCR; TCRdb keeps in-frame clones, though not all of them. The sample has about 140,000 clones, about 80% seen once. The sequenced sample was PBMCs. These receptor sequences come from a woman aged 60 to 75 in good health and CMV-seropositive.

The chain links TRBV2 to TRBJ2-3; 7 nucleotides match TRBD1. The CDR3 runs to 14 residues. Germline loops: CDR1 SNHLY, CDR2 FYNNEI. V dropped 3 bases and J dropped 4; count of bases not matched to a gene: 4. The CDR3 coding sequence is TGTGCCAGCAGTGATTCCGACAGGGCAGATACGCAGTATTTT. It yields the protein CASSDSDRADTQYF.

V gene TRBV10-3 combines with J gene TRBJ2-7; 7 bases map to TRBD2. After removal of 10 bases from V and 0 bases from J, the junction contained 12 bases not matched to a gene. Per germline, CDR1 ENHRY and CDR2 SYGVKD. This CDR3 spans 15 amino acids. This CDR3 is CATSLGAGSSYEQYF. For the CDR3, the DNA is TGTGCCACCAGCTTGGGAGCGGGGAGCTCCTACGAGCAGTACTTC.

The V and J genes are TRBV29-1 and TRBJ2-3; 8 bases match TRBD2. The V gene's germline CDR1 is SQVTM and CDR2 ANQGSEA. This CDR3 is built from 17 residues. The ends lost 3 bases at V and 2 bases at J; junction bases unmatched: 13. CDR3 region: CSVEPSQLAEITDTQYF. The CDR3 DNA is TGCAGCGTTGAGCCCTCACAACTAGCGGAGATCACAGATACGCAGTATTTT.

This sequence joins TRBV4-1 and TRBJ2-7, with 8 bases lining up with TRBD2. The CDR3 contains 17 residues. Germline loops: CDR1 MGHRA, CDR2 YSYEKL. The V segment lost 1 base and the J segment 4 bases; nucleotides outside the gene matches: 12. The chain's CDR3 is CASSQAPGGAKGYEQYF. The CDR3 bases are TGCGCCAGCAGCCAAGCCCCGGGAGGGGCGAAGGGTTACGAGCAGTACTTC.

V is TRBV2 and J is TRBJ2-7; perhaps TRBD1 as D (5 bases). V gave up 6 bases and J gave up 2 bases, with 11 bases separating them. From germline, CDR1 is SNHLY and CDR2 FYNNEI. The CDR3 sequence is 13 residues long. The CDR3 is CASRKTATYEQYF. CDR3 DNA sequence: TGTGCCAGCAGGAAGACAGCTACCTACGAGCAGTACTTC.

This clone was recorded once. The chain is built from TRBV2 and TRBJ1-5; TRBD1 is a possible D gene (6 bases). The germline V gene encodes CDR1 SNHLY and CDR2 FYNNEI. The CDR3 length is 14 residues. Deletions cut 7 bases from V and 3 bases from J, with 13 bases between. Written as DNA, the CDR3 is TGTGCCAGCACGGGGGGCAGGAACAATCAGCCCCAGCATTTT. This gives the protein CASTGGRNNQPQHF.

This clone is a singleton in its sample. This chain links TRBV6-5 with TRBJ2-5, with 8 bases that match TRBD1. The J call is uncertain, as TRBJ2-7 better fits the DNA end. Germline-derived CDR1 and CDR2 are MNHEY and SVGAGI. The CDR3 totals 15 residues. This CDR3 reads CASSYDGRGPYEQYF. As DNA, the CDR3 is TGTGCCAGCAGTTACGACGGCAGGGGGCCCTACGAGCAGTACTTC.

The DNA for the CDR3 is TGTGCCAGCAGTTATCCTGACAGGGGGTGGTACTTC. Amino acid sequence: CASSYPDRGWYF. V gene TRBV6-5 combines with J gene TRBJ2-7, with 9 bases aligning to TRBD1. V lost 3 bases, J lost 12 bases, and 6 bases stayed unmatched. The CDR3 contains 12 residues. Germline CDR1 MNHEY, CDR2 SVGAGI.

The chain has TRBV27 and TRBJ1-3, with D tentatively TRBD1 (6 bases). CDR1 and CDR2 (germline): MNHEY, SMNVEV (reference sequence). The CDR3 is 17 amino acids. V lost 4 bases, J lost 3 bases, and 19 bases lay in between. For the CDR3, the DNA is TGTGCCAGCAGTTCGCGATGGACAGTTTCCCGTGGAAACACCATATATTTT. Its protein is CASSSRWTVSRGNTIYF.

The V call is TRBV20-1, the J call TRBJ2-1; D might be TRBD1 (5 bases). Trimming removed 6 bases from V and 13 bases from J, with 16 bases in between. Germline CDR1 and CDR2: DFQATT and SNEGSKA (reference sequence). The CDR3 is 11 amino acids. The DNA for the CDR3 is TGCAGTGCCACAAAGGGGCAGGGCCAGTTCTTC. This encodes CSATKGQGQFF.

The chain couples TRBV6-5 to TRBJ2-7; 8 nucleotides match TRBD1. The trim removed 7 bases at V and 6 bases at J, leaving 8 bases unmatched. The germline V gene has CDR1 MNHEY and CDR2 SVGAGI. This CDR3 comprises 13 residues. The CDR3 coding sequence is TGTGCCAGCAACCCAGGGGGCAATTCCGAGCAGTACTTC. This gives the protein CASNPGGNSEQYF.

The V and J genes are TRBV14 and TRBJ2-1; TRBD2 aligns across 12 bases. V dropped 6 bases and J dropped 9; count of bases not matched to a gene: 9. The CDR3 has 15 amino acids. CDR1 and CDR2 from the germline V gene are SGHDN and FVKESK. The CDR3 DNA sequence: TGTGCCAGCAGACCCACTAGCGGGAGGCTCGTTGAGCAGTTCTTC. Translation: CASRPTSGRLVEQFF.

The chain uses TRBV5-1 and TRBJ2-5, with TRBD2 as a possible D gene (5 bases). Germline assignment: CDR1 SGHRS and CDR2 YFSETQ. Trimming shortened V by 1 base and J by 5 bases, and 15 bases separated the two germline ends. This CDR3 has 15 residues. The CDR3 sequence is CASSLSLGEDETQYF. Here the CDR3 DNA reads TGCGCCAGCAGCTTGTCGCTGGGAGAGGATGAGACCCAGTACTTC.

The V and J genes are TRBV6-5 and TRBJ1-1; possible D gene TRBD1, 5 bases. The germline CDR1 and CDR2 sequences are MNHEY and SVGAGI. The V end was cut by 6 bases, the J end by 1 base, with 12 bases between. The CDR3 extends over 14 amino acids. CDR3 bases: TGTGCCAGCAGCGGCGGACATCAGAACACTGAAGCTTTCTTT. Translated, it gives CASSGGHQNTEAFF.

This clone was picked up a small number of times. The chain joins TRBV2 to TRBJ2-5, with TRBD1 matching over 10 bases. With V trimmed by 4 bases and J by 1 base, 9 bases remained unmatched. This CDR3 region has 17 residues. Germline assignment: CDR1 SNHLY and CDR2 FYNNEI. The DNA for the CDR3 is TGTGCCAGCAGTGGACCGGGACAGGGGACCATCCAAGAGACCCAGTACTTC. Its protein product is CASSGPGQGTIQETQYF.

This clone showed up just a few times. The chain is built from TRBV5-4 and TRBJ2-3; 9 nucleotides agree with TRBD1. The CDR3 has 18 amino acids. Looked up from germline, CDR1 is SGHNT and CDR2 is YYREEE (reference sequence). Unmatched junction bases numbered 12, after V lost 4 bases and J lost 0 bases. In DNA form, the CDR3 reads TGTGCCAGCAGCGAACGTCCCGGGACAGGGATAAGCACAGATACGCAGTATTTT. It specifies CASSERPGTGISTDTQYF.

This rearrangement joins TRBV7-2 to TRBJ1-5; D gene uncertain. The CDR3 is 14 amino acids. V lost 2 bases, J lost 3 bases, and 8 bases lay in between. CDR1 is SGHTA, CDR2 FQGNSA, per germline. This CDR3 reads CASSLMAVNQPQHF. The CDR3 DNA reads TGTGCCAGCAGCTTAATGGCAGTCAATCAGCCCCAGCATTTT.

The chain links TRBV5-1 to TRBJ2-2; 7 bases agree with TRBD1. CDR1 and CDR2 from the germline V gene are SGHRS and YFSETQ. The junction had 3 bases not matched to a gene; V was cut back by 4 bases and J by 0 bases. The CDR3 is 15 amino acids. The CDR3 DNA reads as TGCGCCAGCAGCCGACAGGGCTCGAACACCGGGGAGCTGTTTTTT. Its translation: CASSRQGSNTGELFF.

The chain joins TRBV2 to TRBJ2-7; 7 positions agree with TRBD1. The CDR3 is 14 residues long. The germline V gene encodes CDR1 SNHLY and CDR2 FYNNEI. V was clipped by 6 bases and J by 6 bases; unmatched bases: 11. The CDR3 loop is CASRKQGTSGEQYF. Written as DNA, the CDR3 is TGTGCCAGCAGGAAACAGGGGACAAGCGGCGAGCAGTACTTC.

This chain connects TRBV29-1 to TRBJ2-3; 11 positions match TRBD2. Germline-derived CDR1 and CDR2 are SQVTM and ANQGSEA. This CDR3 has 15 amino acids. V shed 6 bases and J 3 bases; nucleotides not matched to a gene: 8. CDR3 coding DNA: TGCAGCGTCACGCTACTAGCGGGAGTGACAGATACGCAGTATTTT. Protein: CSVTLLAGVTDTQYF.

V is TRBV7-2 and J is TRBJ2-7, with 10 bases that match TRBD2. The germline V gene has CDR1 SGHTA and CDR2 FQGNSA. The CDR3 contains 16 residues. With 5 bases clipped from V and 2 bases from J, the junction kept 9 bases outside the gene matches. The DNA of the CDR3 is TGTGCCAGCAGCACTAGCGGGACGGGAGGGACCTACGAGCAGTACTTC. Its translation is CASSTSGTGGTYEQYF.

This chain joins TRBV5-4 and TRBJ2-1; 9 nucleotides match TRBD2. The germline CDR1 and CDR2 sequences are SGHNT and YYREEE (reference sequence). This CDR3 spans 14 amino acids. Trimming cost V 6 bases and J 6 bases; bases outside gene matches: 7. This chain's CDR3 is CASMGLADLNEQFF. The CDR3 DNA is TGTGCCAGCATGGGACTAGCCGACCTCAATGAGCAGTTCTTC.

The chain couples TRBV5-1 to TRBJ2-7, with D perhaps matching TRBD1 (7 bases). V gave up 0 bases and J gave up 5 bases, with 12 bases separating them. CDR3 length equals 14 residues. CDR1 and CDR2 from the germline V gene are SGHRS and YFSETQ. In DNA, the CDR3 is TGCGCCAGCAGCTTGGGGGGCAGGGGGGACGAGCAGTACTTC. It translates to CASSLGGRGDEQYF.

The CDR3 sequence is CASNLGGTGELFF. CDR3 bases: TGTGCCAGCAATCTTGGCGGAACCGGGGAGCTGTTTTTT. V is TRBV27 and J is TRBJ2-2; no clear D gene. This CDR3 is 13 amino acids long. The germline V gene has CDR1 MNHEY and CDR2 SMNVEV (reference sequence). With 7 bases removed from V and 5 bases from J, the gap between germline ends came to 11 bases.

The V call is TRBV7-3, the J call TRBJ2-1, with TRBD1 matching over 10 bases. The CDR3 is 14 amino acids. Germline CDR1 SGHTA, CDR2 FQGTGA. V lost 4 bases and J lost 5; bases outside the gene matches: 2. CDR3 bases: TGTGCCAGCAGCTCGGGACAGGGGAACAATGAGCAGTTCTTC. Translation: CASSSGQGNNEQFF.

CDR3 residues: CASRDREGYGYTF. In nucleotides, the CDR3 is TGTGCCAGCCGGGACAGGGAAGGCTATGGCTACACCTTC. The rearrangement joins TRBV28 to TRBJ1-2; 9 bases are shared with TRBD1. CDR3 length equals 13 residues. V lost 8 bases and J lost 4; bases outside the gene matches: 5. CDR1 is MDHEN, CDR2 SYDVKM, per germline.

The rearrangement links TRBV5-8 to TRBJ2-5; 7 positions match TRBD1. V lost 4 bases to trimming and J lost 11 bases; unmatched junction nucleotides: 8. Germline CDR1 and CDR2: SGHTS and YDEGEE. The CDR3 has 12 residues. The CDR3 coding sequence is TGTGCCAGCAGCCAAGGGACAGAGGAGCAGTACTTC. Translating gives CASSQGTEEQYF.